The T cell receptor beta chain described here comes from a study of breast tumors, draining lymph nodes, adjacent tissues. This clonotype was seen at least ten times. The antigen is undetermined. Broader study findings: Luminal-like breast cancer showed significantly greater tumor-nontumor repertoire similarity than basal-like breast cancer did.

TCRdb reprocessed the multiplex PCR reads with MiXCR, giving one entry per CDR3 protein. Here the sample spans 70,000 to 85,000 distinct CDR3 sequences, roughly a fifth being singletons. The lymph nodes were axillary draining lymph nodes from breast cancer patients. The V segment lost 0 bases and the J segment 2 bases; nucleotides outside the gene matches: 4. The CDR3 runs 15 residues. Germline CDR1 PRHDT, CDR2 FYEKMQ (reference sequence). Sequencing input: axillary lymph node tissue. The chain combines TRBV13 with TRBJ2-7; TRBD1 agrees at 7 bases. This TCR was recovered from a female donor with breast cancer. Some clones in this sample may be carry-over from other donors' samples. CDR3 loop: CASSLGGQSPYEQYF. The CDR3 DNA reads TGTGCCAGCAGCTTAGGGGGACAGTCGCCCTACGAGCAGTACTTC.